These 24 T cell receptor beta chains came from one sample sequenced in a study of cytomegalovirus exposure and HLA in healthy donors (dated by TCRdb to about 2017). The library was made by the immunoSEQ multiplex PCR assay. A mixture of 60 forward primers for TCR Vbeta segments and 13 reverse primers for TCR Jbeta segments was used in the multiplex PCR. TCRdb obtained this table from immuneACCESS and retained in-frame rearrangements with V and J assigned. These tables miss some clones; where compared with another copy, unresolved V genes account for less than half of the shortfall, and the remainder is unexplained. The sample table shows about 110,000 clones, and roughly 70% are seen once. The ten largest account for around 0.9% of the sample. The sequenced sample consisted of PBMCs. These receptors were collected from a young woman in good health and CMV-seronegative.

The J gene is TRBJ1-2, the V gene TRBV5-6; no definite D call. Germline V CDR1 and CDR2: SGHDT, YYEEEE. There are 14 residues in the CDR3. Trimming took 2 bases from V and 6 from J, leaving 14 bases between them. The CDR3: CASSFVTPVDGYTF. CDR3 coding DNA: TGTGCCAGCAGCTTTGTTACTCCCGTAGATGGCTACACCTTC.

CDR3 amino acids: CASSQRVGTSDYNEQFF. The CDR3 DNA reads TGTGCCAGCAGCCAAAGGGTGGGGACTAGCGACTACAATGAGCAGTTCTTC. V usage is TRBV14 and J usage is TRBJ2-1, with TRBD2 identical over 10 bases. After removal of 2 bases from V and 3 bases from J, the junction contained 7 bases not matched to a gene. Germline CDR1 is SGHDN and CDR2 is FVKESK. This CDR3 has 17 amino acids.

V and J are TRBV5-1 and TRBJ1-1; D not resolved. The germline V and J ends were trimmed by 1 base and 1 base, with 5 bases remaining between them. CDR3 length equals 13 residues. In germline, CDR1 is SGHRS, CDR2 YFSETQ. The CDR3, as DNA: TGCGCCAGCAGCTTGCAGAAGAACACTGAAGCTTTCTTT. Translating gives CASSLQKNTEAFF.

The chain employs TRBV21-1 and TRBJ1-5; the D call in the table, TRBD1, was not verified against the DNA. TRBV21-1 is a listed pseudogene. This CDR3 is built from 15 residues. CDR3 sequence: CASSTPGGHYQPQHF. In DNA, the CDR3 is TGTGCCAGCAGCACTCCAGGGGGCCACTATCAGCCCCAGCATTTT.

This clone was counted between two and nine times. This sequence joins TRBV21-1 and TRBJ2-7; TRBD2, the table's D call, was not compared with the DNA. TRBV21-1 is designated a pseudogene. This CDR3 is built from 16 residues. The CDR3 region has the DNA TGTGCCAGCAGCAAATTACCGGGAGGGGTTAGCTACGAGCAGTACTTC. It codes for CASSKLPGGVSYEQYF.

V gene TRBV5-1 combines with J gene TRBJ2-5; a weak D match, TRBD2 (7 bases). The V end lost 1 base, the J end lost 4 bases, and 14 bases lay between the germline ends. The V gene's germline CDR1 is SGHRS and CDR2 YFSETQ. CDR3 length: 15 amino acids. This CDR3 reads CASSLWGGPGETQYF. DNA for the CDR3: TGCGCCAGCAGCTTGTGGGGGGGCCCGGGAGAGACCCAGTACTTC.

The chain combines TRBV2 with TRBJ1-5; no clear D gene. Per the germline V gene, CDR1 is SNHLY and CDR2 is FYNNEI. V gave up 7 bases and J gave up 4 bases, with 11 bases separating them. The CDR3 loop spans 13 amino acids. In nucleotides, the CDR3 is TGTGCCAGCACGGAGGAGTGGAATCAGCCCCAGCATTTT. It yields the protein CASTEEWNQPQHF. The full variable domain, its missing parts supplied by reference TRBV2 and TRBJ1-5, is EPEVTQTPSHQVTQMGQEVILRCVPISNHLYFYWYRQILGQKVEFLVSFYNNEISEKSEIFDDQFSVERPDGSNFTLKIRSTKLEDSAMYFCASTEEWNQPQHFGDGTRLSIL.

The chain carries TRBV2 and TRBJ2-5; D not resolved. CDR1 and CDR2 from the germline V gene are SNHLY and FYNNEI. The CDR3 has 13 amino acids. The ends were cut back, 11 bases at V and 1 base at J, with 14 bases in the middle. The CDR3 region has the DNA TGTGCCGGATCATACGGCGGCCAAGAGACCCAGTACTTC. Its protein is CAGSYGGQETQYF.

V gene TRBV25-1 combines with J gene TRBJ2-3; tentatively, D is TRBD2 (6 bases). The V end was cut by 3 bases, the J end by 5 bases, with 24 bases between. The length of the CDR3 is 18 residues. Per the germline V gene, CDR1 is MGHDK and CDR2 is SYGVNS. The CDR3 spells CASSDKKKEGSRGDTQYF. Written as DNA, the CDR3 is TGTGCCAGCAGTGACAAGAAGAAGGAGGGCAGTAGGGGAGATACGCAGTATTTT.

CDR3 DNA sequence: TGTGCCAGCATTCTTACAGGGGGCGATGGCTACACCTTC. This translates into CASILTGGDGYTF. This sequence joins TRBV6-1 and TRBJ1-2; 9 bases fit TRBD1. Germline V CDR1 and CDR2: MNHNS, SASEGT. This CDR3 region has 13 residues. After removal of 7 bases from V and 6 bases from J, the junction contained 6 bases not matched to a gene.

V and J are TRBV18 and TRBJ2-7, with D perhaps TRBD2 (6 bases). Germline loops: CDR1 KGHSH, CDR2 LQKENI. This CDR3 is built from 13 residues. V was cut by 0 bases and J by 4 bases, with 7 bases left in between. CDR3 amino acids: CASSPPGGYEQYF. CDR3 in DNA: TGTGCCAGCTCACCACCGGGGGGTTACGAGCAGTACTTC.

This clone has only a few counts. The chain uses TRBV6-5 and TRBJ2-7; D is perhaps TRBD2 (8 bases). The CDR3 loop spans 14 amino acids. V lost 6 bases, J lost 7 bases, and 19 bases lay in between. In germline, CDR1 is MNHEY, CDR2 SVGAGI. Here the CDR3 DNA reads TGTGCCAGCAGGATGACAGGGCCGGGAGGGGAGCAGTACTTC. Translated, it gives CASRMTGPGGEQYF.

The rearrangement links TRBV6-1 to TRBJ1-1, with 9 positions matching TRBD1. V lost 7 bases and J lost 1; bases outside the gene matches: 7. Germline CDR1 and CDR2: MNHNS and SASEGT. There are 15 residues in the CDR3. DNA for the CDR3: TGTGCCAGCAACCAACCGGGACAGGGGAACACTGAAGCTTTCTTT. It translates to CASNQPGQGNTEAFF.

The chain employs TRBV7-8 and TRBJ1-1; D may be TRBD1 (5 bases). With 5 bases removed from V and 2 bases from J, the gap between germline ends came to 12 bases. Per the germline V gene, CDR1 is SGHVS and CDR2 is FQNEAQ. The CDR3 sequence is 14 residues long. CDR3: CASSPLTVNTEAFF. The CDR3, as DNA: TGTGCCAGCAGCCCCCTGACAGTTAACACTGAAGCTTTCTTT.

The rearrangement joins TRBV10-3 to TRBJ1-2; 9 nucleotides line up with TRBD1. CDR1 and CDR2 from the germline V gene are ENHRY and SYGVKD. Germline trimming cut 4 bases from V and 6 bases from J; bases unmatched to any gene: 0. This CDR3 is built from 12 residues. In nucleotides, the CDR3 is TGTGCCATCAGTGGGACAGGGGATGGCTACACCTTC. Residues: CAISGTGDGYTF.

This clone was counted only a few times. The J gene is TRBJ1-3, the V gene TRBV4-3; TRBD1 matches at 7 bases. Germline V CDR1 and CDR2: LGHNA, YSLEER. V shed 4 bases and J 3 bases; nucleotides not matched to a gene: 15. This CDR3 contains 18 residues. DNA of the CDR3: TGCGCCAGCAGCCTCAGCCAAACAGGGGCGGCAGATGGAAACACCATATATTTT. Residues: CASSLSQTGAADGNTIYF.

The genes are TRBV30 and TRBJ2-5; 13 nucleotides agree with TRBD2. V dropped 1 base and J dropped 0; count of bases not matched to a gene: 5. Germline V lookup: CDR1 GTSNPN, CDR2 SVGIG (reference sequence). This CDR3 contains 17 residues. The chain's CDR3 is CAWSGGLAGRYQETQYF. The DNA of the CDR3 is TGTGCCTGGAGTGGGGGACTAGCGGGGCGATACCAAGAGACCCAGTACTTC.

In nucleotides, the CDR3 is TGTGCCAGCAGCCAACCCAGCGGGAGGGCAGACAATGAGCAGTTCTTC. Encoded protein: CASSQPSGRADNEQFF. V usage is TRBV4-2 and J usage is TRBJ2-1, with 10 bases matching TRBD2. V shed 2 bases and J 5 bases; nucleotides not matched to a gene: 6. Germline-derived CDR1 and CDR2 are LGHNA and YNFKEQ. The CDR3 has 16 amino acids.

J is TRBJ2-5 and V is TRBV6-4; TRBD2 matches at 7 bases. CDR1 is MRHNA, CDR2 SNTAGT, per germline. With 10 bases clipped from V and 5 bases from J, the junction kept 10 bases outside the gene matches. This CDR3 has 13 amino acids. As DNA, the CDR3 is TGTGCCACCCTAAAGACGCGGGAGGAGACCCAGTACTTC. Its translation: CATLKTREETQYF.

The J gene is TRBJ2-4, the V gene TRBV4-3, with 7 bases matching TRBD2. Unmatched junction bases numbered 9, after V lost 4 bases and J lost 0 bases. CDR3 size: 17 residues. Germline V gene sequence: CDR1 LGHNA, CDR2 YSLEER. CDR3 sequence reads: CASSLSAGRGAKNIQYF. Written as DNA, the CDR3 is TGCGCCAGCAGCCTCTCAGCGGGGCGAGGAGCCAAAAACATTCAGTACTTC.

The J gene is TRBJ2-2, the V gene TRBV7-9, with 7 bases matching TRBD2. With 5 bases clipped from V and 4 bases from J, the junction kept 7 bases outside the gene matches. The germline V gene encodes CDR1 SEHNR and CDR2 FQNEAQ (reference sequence). The CDR3 extends over 15 amino acids. CDR3 amino acids: CASSVAAGPTGELFF. The CDR3 nucleotides are TGTGCCAGCAGCGTGGCAGCGGGGCCCACCGGGGAGCTGTTTTTT.

The chain links TRBV19 to TRBJ1-5, with D uncertain. From germline, CDR1 is LNHDA and CDR2 SQIVND (reference sequence). Trimming took 0 bases from V and 0 from J, leaving 6 bases between them. The CDR3 contains 15 residues. CDR3 sequence (DNA): TGTGCCAGTAGTATAGATGCGAATAGCAATCAGCCCCAGCATTTT. Encoded protein: CASSIDANSNQPQHF.

The CDR3 sequence is CASSPIRGRTQYF. The CDR3, as DNA: TGTGCCAGCAGTCCTATCAGGGGACGGACCCAGTACTTC. The rearrangement links TRBV28 to TRBJ2-5, with D possibly TRBD1 on 6 matching bases. The ends were cut back, 5 bases at V and 7 bases at J, with 14 bases in the middle. Germline loops: CDR1 MDHEN, CDR2 SYDVKM. The CDR3 sequence is 13 residues long.

This clone has a single count. This chain links TRBV20-1 with TRBJ2-7, with 7 nucleotides matching TRBD2. Germline-derived CDR1 and CDR2 are DFQATT and SNEGSKA (reference sequence). Trimming cost V 5 bases and J 3 bases; bases outside gene matches: 1. The CDR3 runs to 11 residues. Written as DNA, the CDR3 is TGCAGTGCTGGACTAGTCTACGAGCAGTACTTC. Its translation is CSAGLVYEQYF.